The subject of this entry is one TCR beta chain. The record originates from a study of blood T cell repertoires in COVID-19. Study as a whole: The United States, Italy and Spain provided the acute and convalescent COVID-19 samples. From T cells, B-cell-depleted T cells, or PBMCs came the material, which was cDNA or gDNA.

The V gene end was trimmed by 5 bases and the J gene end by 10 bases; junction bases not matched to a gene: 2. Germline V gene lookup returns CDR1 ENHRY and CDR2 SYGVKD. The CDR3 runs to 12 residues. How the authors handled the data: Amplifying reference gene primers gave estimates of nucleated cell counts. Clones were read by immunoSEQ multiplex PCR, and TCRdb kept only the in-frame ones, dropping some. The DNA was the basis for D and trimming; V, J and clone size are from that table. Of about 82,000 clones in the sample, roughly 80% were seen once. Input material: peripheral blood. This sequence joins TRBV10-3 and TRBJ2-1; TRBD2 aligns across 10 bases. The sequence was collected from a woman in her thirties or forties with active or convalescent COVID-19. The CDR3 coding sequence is TGTGCCATCAGTCCACTAGCGGGAGAGCAGTTCTTC. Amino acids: CAISPLAGEQFF.